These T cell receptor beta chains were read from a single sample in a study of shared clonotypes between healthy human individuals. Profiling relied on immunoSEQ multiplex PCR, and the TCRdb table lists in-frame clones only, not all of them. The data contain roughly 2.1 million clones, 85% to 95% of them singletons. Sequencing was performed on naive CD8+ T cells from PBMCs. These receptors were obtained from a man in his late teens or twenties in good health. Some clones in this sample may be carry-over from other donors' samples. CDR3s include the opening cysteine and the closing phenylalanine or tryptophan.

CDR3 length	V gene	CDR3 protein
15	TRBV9	CASSVESGRGNEQFF
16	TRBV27	CASSTSSGSLAYEQYF
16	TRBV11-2	CASSLDLGDRKEKLFF
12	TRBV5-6	CASSLASDTQYF
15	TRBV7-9	CASSPVLSLTDTQYF
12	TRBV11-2	CASSLALREQYF
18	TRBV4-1	CASSQDPSGRAMGGELFF
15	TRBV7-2	CASNGRVLGRETQYF
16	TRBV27	CASTGTGTTFTYEQYF
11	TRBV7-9	CATLGGNTIYF
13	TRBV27	CASSPGQGTEAFF
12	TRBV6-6	CASRAPTDTQYF
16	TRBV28	CASSSRAAYRHGELFF
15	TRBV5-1	CASSPESPQTYEQYF
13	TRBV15	CATRAESTDTQYF
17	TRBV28	CASSFAVETRNTGELFF
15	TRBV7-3	CASSSGQGASGELFF
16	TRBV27	CASGTSDRMHSYEQYF
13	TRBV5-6	CASSTPTSVAQYF
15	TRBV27	CASSYPGLAYNEQFF
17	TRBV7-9	CASSLDVAGGLTDTQYF
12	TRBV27	CASSPRIYEQYF